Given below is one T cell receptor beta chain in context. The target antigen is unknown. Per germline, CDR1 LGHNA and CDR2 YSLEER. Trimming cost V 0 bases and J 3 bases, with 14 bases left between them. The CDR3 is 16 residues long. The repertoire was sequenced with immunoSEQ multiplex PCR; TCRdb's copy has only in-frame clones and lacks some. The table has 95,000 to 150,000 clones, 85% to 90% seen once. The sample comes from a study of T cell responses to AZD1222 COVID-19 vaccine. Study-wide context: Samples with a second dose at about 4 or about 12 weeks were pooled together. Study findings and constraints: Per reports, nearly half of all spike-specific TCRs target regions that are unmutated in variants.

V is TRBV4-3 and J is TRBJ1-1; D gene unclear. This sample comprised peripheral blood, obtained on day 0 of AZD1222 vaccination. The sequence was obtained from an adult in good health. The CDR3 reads CASSQDVTQEDTEAFF. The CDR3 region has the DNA TGCGCCAGCAGCCAAGATGTAACCCAGGAGGACACTGAAGCTTTCTTT.